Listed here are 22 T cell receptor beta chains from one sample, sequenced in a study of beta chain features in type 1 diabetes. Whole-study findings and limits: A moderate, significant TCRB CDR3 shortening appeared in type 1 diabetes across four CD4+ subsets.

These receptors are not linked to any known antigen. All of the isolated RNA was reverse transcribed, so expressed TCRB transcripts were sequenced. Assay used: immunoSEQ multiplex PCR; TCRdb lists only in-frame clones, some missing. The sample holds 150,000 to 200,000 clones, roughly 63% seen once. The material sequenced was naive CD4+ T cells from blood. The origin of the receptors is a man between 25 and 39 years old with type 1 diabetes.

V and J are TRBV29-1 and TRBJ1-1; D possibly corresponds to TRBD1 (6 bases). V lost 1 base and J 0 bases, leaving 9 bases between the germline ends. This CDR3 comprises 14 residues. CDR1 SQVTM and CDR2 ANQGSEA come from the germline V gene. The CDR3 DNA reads TGCAGCGTTGAAGCCAGGGGACTGAACACTGAAGCTTTCTTT. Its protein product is CSVEARGLNTEAFF.

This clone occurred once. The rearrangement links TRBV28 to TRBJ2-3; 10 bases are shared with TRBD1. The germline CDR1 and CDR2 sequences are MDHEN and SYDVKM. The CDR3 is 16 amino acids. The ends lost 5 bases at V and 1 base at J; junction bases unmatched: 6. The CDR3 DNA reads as TGTGCCAGCAGTCGTAGACAGGGGGCCGGCACAGATACGCAGTATTTT. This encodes CASSRRQGAGTDTQYF. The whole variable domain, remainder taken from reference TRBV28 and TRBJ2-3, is DVKVTQSSRYLVKRTGEKVFLECVQDMDHENMFWYRQDPGLGLRLIYFSYDVKMKEKGDIPEGYSVSREKKERFSLILESASTNQTSMYLCASSRRQGAGTDTQYFGPGTRLTVL.

CDR3 loop: CASRPGTSERYVNEQFF. The CDR3 coding sequence is TGTGCCAGCAGGCCCGGGACTAGCGAACGTTATGTCAATGAGCAGTTCTTC. The genes are TRBV2 and TRBJ2-1, with 10 positions matching TRBD2. Germline CDR1 SNHLY, CDR2 FYNNEI. The CDR3 consists of 17 residues. J gave up 6 bases and V 6 bases, and 14 bases lay outside the gene matches.

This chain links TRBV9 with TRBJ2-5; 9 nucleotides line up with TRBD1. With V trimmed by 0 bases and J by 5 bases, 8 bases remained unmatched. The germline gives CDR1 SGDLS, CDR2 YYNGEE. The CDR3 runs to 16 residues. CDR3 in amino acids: CASSVVGGQGFETQYF. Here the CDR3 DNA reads TGTGCCAGCAGCGTAGTAGGAGGACAGGGGTTCGAGACCCAGTACTTC.

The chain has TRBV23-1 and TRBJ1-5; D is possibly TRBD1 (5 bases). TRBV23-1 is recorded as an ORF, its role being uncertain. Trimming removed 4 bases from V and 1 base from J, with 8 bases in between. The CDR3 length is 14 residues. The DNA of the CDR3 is TGCGCCAGCAGTCCCGGGGCAAGCAATCAGCCCCAGCATTTT. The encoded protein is CASSPGASNQPQHF.

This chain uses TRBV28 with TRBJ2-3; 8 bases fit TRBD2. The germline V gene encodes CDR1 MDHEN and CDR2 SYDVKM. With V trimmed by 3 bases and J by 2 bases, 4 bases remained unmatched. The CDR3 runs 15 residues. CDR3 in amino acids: CASSFGAGATDTQYF. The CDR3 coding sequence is TGTGCCAGCAGTTTTGGAGCGGGGGCCACAGATACGCAGTATTTT.

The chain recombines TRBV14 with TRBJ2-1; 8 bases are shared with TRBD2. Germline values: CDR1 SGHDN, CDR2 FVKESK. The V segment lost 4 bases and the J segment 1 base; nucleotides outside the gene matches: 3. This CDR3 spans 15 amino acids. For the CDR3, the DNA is TGTGCCAGCAGCCTAACTAGCGGATCCTACAATGAGCAGTTCTTC. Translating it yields CASSLTSGSYNEQFF.

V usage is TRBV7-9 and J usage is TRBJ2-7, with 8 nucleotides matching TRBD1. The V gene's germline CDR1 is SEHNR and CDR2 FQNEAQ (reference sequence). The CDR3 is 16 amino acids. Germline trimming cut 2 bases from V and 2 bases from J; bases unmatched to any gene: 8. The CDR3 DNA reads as TGTGCCAGCAGCTTACCTCGGGACAGGCAAACCTACGAGCAGTACTTC. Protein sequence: CASSLPRDRQTYEQYF.

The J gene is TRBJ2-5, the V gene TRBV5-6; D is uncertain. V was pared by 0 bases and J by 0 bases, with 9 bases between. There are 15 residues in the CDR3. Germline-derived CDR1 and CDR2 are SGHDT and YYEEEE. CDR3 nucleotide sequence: TGTGCCAGCAGCTTGGTTACACTGTACCAAGAGACCCAGTACTTC. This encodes CASSLVTLYQETQYF.

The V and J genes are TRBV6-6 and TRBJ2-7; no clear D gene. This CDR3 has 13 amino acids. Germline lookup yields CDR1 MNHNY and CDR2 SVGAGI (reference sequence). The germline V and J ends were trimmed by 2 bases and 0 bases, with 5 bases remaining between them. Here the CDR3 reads CASSYEYSYEQYF. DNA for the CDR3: TGTGCCAGCAGTTACGAGTACTCCTACGAGCAGTACTTC.

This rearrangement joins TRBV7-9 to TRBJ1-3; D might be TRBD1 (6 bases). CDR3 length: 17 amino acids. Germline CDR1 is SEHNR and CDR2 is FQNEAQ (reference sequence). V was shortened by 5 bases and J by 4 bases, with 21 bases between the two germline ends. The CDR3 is CASSPQRGGGSGNTIYF. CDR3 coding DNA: TGTGCCAGCAGCCCCCAACGAGGGGGGGGTTCCGGAAACACCATATATTTT.

The CDR3 reads CATSREMGPTDTQYF. The CDR3 DNA sequence: TGTGCCACCAGCAGAGAGATGGGCCCTACAGATACGCAGTATTTT. The V and J genes are TRBV15 and TRBJ2-3; no definite D call. Between the trimmed V and J ends, which lost 0 bases and 3 bases, there was a span of 10 bases. Germline CDR1 LNHNV, CDR2 YYDKDF (reference sequence). The CDR3 extends over 15 amino acids.

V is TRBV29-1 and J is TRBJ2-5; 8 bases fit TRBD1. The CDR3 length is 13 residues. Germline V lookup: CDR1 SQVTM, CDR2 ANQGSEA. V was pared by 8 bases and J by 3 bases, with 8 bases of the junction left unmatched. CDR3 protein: CSPLNRGKETQYF. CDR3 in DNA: TGCAGCCCCCTTAACAGGGGGAAAGAGACCCAGTACTTC.

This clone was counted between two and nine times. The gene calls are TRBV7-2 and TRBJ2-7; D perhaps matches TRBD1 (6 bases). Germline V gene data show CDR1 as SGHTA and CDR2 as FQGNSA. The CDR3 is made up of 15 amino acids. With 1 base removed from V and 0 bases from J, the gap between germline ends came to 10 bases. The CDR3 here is CASSLVTGSSYEQYF. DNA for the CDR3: TGTGCCAGCAGCTTAGTGACAGGCAGCTCCTACGAGCAGTACTTC.

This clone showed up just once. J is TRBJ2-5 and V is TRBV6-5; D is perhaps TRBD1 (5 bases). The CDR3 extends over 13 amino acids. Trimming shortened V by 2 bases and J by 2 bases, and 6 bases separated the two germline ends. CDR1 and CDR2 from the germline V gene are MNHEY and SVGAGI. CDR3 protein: CASSYRGQETQYF. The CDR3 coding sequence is TGTGCCAGCAGTTACAGGGGACAAGAGACCCAGTACTTC.

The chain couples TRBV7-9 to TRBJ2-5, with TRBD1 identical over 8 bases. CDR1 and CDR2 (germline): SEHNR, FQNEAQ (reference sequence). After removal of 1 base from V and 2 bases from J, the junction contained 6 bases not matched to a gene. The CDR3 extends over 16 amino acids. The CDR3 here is CASSLGYRGIQETQYF. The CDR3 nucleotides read TGTGCCAGCAGCTTAGGATACAGGGGGATACAAGAGACCCAGTACTTC.

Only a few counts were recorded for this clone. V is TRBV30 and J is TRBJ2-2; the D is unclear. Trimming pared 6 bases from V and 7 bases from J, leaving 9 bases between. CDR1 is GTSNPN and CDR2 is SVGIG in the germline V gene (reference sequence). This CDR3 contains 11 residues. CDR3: CACALGGELFF. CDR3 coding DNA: TGTGCCTGTGCCCTGGGCGGGGAGCTGTTTTTT.

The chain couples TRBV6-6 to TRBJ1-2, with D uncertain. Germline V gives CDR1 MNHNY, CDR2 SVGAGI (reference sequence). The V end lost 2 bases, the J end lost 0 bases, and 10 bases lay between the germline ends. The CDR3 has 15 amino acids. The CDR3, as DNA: TGTGCCAGCAGTTACGTGCCGGAAGCTAACTATGGCTACACCTTC. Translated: CASSYVPEANYGYTF.

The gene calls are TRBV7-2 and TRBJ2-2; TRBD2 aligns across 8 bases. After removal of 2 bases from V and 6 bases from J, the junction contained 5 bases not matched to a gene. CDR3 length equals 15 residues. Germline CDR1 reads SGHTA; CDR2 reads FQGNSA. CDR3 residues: CASSLRRGGSGELFF. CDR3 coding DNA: TGTGCCAGCAGCTTACGCCGGGGGGGCTCCGGGGAGCTGTTTTTT. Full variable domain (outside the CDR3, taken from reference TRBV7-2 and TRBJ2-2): GAGVSQSPSNKVTEKGKDVELRCDPISGHTALYWYRQSLGQGLEFLIYFQGNSAPDKSGLPSDRFSAERTGGSVSTLTIQRTQQEDSAVYLCASSLRRGGSGELFFGEGSRLTVL.

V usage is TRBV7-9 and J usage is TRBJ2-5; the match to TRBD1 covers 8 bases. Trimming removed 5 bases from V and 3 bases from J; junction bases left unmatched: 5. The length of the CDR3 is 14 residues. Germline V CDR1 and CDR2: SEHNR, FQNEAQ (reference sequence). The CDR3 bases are TGTGCCAGCAGCCTCACGACAGGGGAAGAGACCCAGTACTTC. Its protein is CASSLTTGEETQYF.

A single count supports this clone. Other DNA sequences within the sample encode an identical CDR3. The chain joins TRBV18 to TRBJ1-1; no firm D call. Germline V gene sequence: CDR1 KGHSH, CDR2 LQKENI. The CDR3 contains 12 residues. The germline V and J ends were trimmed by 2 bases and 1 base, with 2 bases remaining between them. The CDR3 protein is CASSPGNTEAFF. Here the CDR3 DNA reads TGTGCCAGCTCACCAGGGAACACTGAAGCTTTCTTT.

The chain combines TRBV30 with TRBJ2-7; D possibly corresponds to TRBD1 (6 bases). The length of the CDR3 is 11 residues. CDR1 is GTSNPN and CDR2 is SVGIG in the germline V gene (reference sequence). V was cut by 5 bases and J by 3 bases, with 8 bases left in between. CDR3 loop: CAWEQGYEQYF. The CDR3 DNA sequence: TGTGCCTGGGAACAGGGCTACGAGCAGTACTTC.